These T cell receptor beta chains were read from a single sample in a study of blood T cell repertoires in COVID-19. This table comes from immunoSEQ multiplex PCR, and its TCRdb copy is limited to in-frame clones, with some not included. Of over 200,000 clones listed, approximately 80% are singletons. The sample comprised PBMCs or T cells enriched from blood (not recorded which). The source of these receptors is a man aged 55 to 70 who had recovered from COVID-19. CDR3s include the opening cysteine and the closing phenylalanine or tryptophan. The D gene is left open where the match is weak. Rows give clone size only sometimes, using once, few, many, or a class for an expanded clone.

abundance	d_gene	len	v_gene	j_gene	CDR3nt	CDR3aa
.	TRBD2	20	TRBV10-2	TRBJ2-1	TGCGCCAGCAGTGGTGGGGCGCTAGCGGGGGACCATAGCTCCTACAATGAGCAGTTCTTC	CASSGGALAGDHSSYNEQFF
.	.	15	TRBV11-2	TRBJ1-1	TGTGCCAGCAGCTTAGGTATGAAACAGAACACTGAAGCTTTCTTT	CASSLGMKQNTEAFF
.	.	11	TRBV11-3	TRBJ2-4	TGTGCCAGCAGCAATAGCCCTACTCAGTACTTC	CASSNSPTQYF
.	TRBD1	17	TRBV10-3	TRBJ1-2	TGTGCCATCAGTGAATCAGTTCGACAGGGGGCTTTGGGTGGCTACACCTTC	CAISESVRQGALGGYTF
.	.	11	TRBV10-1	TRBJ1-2	TGCGCCAGCGCAACAGGTGATGGCTACACCTTC	CASATGDGYTF
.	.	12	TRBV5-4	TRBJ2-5	TGTGCCAGCAGCTTGCTTCGGGAGACCCAGTACTTC	CASSLLRETQYF
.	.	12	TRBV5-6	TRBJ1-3	TGTGCCAGCAGCTCCACGACAGACACCATATATTTT	CASSSTTDTIYF
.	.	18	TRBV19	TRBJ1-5	TGTGCCAGTAGTATTGGGGAGGGTAGTCCTTATAGCAATCAGCCCCAGCATTTT	CASSIGEGSPYSNQPQHF
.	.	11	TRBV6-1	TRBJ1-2	TGTGCCAGCAGTGATTCTCGGGGCTACACCTTC	CASSDSRGYTF
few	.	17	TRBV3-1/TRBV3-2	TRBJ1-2	TGTGCCAGCAGCCATTTCATCGAGCAGACATCAGCTCATGGCTACACCTTC	CASSHFIEQTSAHGYTF
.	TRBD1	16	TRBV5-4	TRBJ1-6	TGTGCCAGCAGCTTGGCCGAGGACAGGTTTGGTTCACCCCTCCACTTT	CASSLAEDRFGSPLHF
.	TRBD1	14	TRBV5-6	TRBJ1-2	TGTGCCAGCACAAGCGGGACAGGGGGCTTTGGCTACACCTTC	CASTSGTGGFGYTF
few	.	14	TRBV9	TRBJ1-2	TGTGCCAGCAGCGTAGGACAGAAAAACTATGGCTACACCTTC	CASSVGQKNYGYTF
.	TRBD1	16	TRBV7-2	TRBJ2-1	TGTGCCAGCAGCTTAGGCAGGACAGGGGGCTTCAGTGAGCAGTTCTTC	CASSLGRTGGFSEQFF
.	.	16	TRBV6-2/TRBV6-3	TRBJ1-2	TGTGCCAGCAGTTTACGGAGTGGTGGAGATTACTATGGCTACACCTTC	CASSLRSGGDYYGYTF
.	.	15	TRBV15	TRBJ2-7	TGTGCCACCAGCAGAGATTCAGGGGAAACCTACGAGCAGTACTTC	CATSRDSGETYEQYF
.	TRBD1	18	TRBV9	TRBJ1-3	TGTGCCAGCAGCGGCGGGACAGGGTATGAGGTTGCTGGAAACACCATATATTTT	CASSGGTGYEVAGNTIYF
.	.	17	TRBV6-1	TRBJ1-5	TGTGCCAGCAGTGAACGAGGGATCGGTGGAAGCAATCAGCCCCAGCATTTT	CASSERGIGGSNQPQHF
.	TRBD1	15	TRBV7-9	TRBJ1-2	TGTGCCAGCAGCCCCCGGACAGGCAGTCATTGGGGCTACACCTTC	CASSPRTGSHWGYTF
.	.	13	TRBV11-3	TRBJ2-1	TGTGCCAGCAGCTTAGGCAGGAACAATGAGCAGTTCTTC	CASSLGRNNEQFF
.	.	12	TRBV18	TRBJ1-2	TGTGCCAGCTCAATAGGACAAATCGGCTACACCTTC	CASSIGQIGYTF
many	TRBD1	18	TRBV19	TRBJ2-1	TGTGCCAGTAGTATGGGTTGGGGACAGGGCGTACGGGGGAATGAGCAGTTCTTC	CASSMGWGQGVRGNEQFF
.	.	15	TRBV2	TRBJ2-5	TGTGCCAGCAGTGAAGTATGGCAGGACCAAGAGACCCAGTACTTC	CASSEVWQDQETQYF
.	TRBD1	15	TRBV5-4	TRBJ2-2	TGTGCCAGCAGCCGGGACAGGACCTTTCCCGGGGAGCTGTTTTTT	CASSRDRTFPGELFF
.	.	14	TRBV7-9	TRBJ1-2	TGTGCCAGCAGCTTCGCGGACAGCATCTATGGCTACACCTTC	CASSFADSIYGYTF
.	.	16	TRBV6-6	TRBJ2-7	TGTGCCAGCAGTTACCAGGCCTTGCTTCGTACCTACGAGCAGTACTTC	CASSYQALLRTYEQYF
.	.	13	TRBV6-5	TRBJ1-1	TGTGCCAGCACCTCCACTATGAACACTGAAGCTTTCTTT	CASTSTMNTEAFF
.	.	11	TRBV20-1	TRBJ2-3	TGCAGTGCTAGGCAGACAGATACGCAGTATTTT	CSARQTDTQYF
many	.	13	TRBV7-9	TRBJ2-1	TGTGCCAGCAGCCCTGCCGTCGGCAATGAGCAGTTCTTC	CASSPAVGNEQFF
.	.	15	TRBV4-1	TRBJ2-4	TGCGCCAGCAGCCAAGAGGAGCTAGCCAAAAACATTCAGTACTTC	CASSQEELAKNIQYF
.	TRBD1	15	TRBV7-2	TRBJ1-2	TGTGCCAGCAGTTTATCAGGGGGCTTAGGCTATGGCTACACCTTC	CASSLSGGLGYGYTF
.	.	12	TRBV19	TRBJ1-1	TGTGCCAGTAGTGCCAGGGGTACTGAAGCTTTCTTT	CASSARGTEAFF
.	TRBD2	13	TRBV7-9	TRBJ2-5	TGTGCCAGCATGGCGGGGGAACAAGAGACCCAGTACTTC	CASMAGEQETQYF
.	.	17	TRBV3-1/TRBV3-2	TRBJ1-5	TGTGCCAGCAGCCAAAGCTTCGACAGATTGGGCAATCAGCCCCAGCATTTT	CASSQSFDRLGNQPQHF
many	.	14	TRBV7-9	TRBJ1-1	TGTGCCAGCAGCTTAGCCCTAGAGGTCACTGAAGCTTTCTTT	CASSLALEVTEAFF
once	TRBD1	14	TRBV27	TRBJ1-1	TGTGCCAGCAGTTTAGACAGGGCTTACGCTGAAGCTTTCTTT	CASSLDRAYAEAFF
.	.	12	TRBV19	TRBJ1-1	TGTGCCAGTAGTAAAAACTTGAGGGAAGCTTTCTTT	CASSKNLREAFF
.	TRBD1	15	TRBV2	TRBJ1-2	TGTGCCAGCAGTAAAGACAGGGTCTCTAACTATGGCTACACCTTC	CASSKDRVSNYGYTF
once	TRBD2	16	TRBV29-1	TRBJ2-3	TGCAGCGCGCACTCACGACTAGCGGATACCGCAGATACGCAGTATTTT	CSAHSRLADTADTQYF
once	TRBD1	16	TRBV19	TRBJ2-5	TGTGCCAGTAGTAATAGGGGGACAGGGGGCGAGGAGACCCAGTACTTC	CASSNRGTGGEETQYF
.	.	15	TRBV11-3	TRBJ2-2	TGTGCCAGCAGCTTAGACCTAACGAACACCGGGGAGCTGTTTTTT	CASSLDLTNTGELFF